This T cell receptor beta chain was captured by sequencing in a study of blood T cell repertoires in COVID-19. Study-wide background: Acute and convalescent COVID-19 specimens originated in the United States, Italy and Spain. T cells, B-cell-depleted T cells, or PBMCs supplied cDNA or gDNA.

This CDR3 spans 14 amino acids. Germline V gene lookup returns CDR1 LGHDT and CDR2 YNNKEL (reference sequence). With 4 bases clipped from V and 6 bases from J, the junction kept 4 bases outside the gene matches. In the original analysis: Amplification of reference gene primers provided the estimated nucleated cell counts. Data came from immunoSEQ multiplex PCR; TCRdb stores just in-frame clones and leaves some out. V and J calls and clone size come straight from that table; D and trimming were deduced from the DNA. The repertoire holds more than 350,000 clones, with about 90% as singletons. During active infection, Seattle patients enrolled and were then monitored through disease.

The chain links TRBV3-1 (or the pseudogene TRBV3-2) to TRBJ1-1; TRBD1 matches 11 bases. The origin of this receptor is a woman between 25 and 40 years old with COVID-19, enrolled during active disease. Sequencing was done on a sample of peripheral blood. CDR3 residues: CASSLRTGGSEAFF. In DNA form, the CDR3 reads TGTGCCAGCAGCCTGAGGACAGGGGGCTCTGAAGCTTTCTTT.